Following are 10 T cell receptor beta chains from one sample sequenced in a study of T cells after yellow fever vaccination (dated by TCRdb to about 2019). To prepare the library, 5' RACE was applied. The sequencer was an Illumina HiSeq 2500. TCRdb redid the processing of the public reads, applying fastp at Q25 and MiXCR, and retained in-frame beta chains. A single entry per CDR3 protein holds the most common genes and DNA from its merged rows. The sample yields 250,000 to 300,000 distinct CDR3 sequences; about an eighth were counted once. Roughly 0.5% of the sample is taken by the ten largest. Taken with the paper, the label for treatment or condition translates to: live attenuated yellow fever vaccine strain. Sequencing was performed on CD4+ T cells sorted from PBMCs, taken 45 days after the yellow fever booster vaccination. These receptors all stem from a man aged 30 to 45 who received the YFV17D yellow fever vaccine.

The chain carries TRBV7-2 and TRBJ2-2; 11 bases fit TRBD1. The CDR3 runs 16 residues. V lost 5 bases, J lost 2 bases, and 4 bases stayed unmatched. Germline CDR1 SGHTA, CDR2 FQGNSA. The CDR3 is CASSLGTGGNTGELFF. DNA for the CDR3: TGTGCCAGCAGCCTAGGGACAGGGGGTAACACCGGGGAGCTGTTTTTT.

The count of this clonotype is one. A much bigger clone sits one base away, suggesting this may be a read error. V is TRBV5-5 and J is TRBJ2-2; maybe TRBD2 (5 bases). CDR1 SGHKS and CDR2 YYEKEE come from the germline V gene (reference sequence). The CDR3 extends over 15 amino acids. Here the CDR3 DNA reads TGTGCCAGCAGCTTGGCCTACGGGAACACCGGGGAGCTGGTTTTT. It yields the protein CASSLAYGNTGELVF.

This clonotype was detected only a few times. The V and J genes are TRBV29-1 and TRBJ1-1; tentatively, D is TRBD1 (5 bases). This CDR3 region has 12 residues. Trimming pared 8 bases from V and 3 bases from J, leaving 13 bases between. CDR1 SQVTM and CDR2 ANQGSEA come from the germline V gene. DNA of the CDR3: TGCAGCTCCGTGATGGGGCACACTGAAGCTTTCTTT. Protein sequence: CSSVMGHTEAFF.

V usage is TRBV7-2 and J usage is TRBJ2-2; tentative D call: TRBD2 (5 bases). Trimming left V 8 bases short and J 0 bases short, with 10 bases between. CDR3 length equals 14 residues. The germline V gene has CDR1 SGHTA and CDR2 FQGNSA. CDR3 sequence: CASQLVTNTGELFF. The CDR3 bases are TGTGCCAGCCAACTAGTCACGAACACCGGGGAGCTGTTTTTT.

Only a few counts were recorded for this clonotype. The chain couples TRBV29-1 to TRBJ2-2, with D perhaps TRBD2 (6 bases). CDR3 length: 13 amino acids. The V end was cut by 5 bases, the J end by 6 bases, with 13 bases between. Germline V gene lookup returns CDR1 SQVTM and CDR2 ANQGSEA. The DNA of the CDR3 is TGCAGCGTTCACGAATGGGGGGCCGGGGAGCTGTTTTTT. Translated, it gives CSVHEWGAGELFF.

The CDR3 bases are TGTGCCAGCAGCTTAGGGATCTTAGCCAAAAACATTCAGTACTTC. As protein: CASSLGILAKNIQYF. The chain uses TRBV11-2 and TRBJ2-4; D unclear. The length of the CDR3 is 15 residues. Trimming took 1 base from V and 0 from J, leaving 7 bases between them. Germline-derived CDR1 and CDR2 are SGHAT and FQNNGV. The full variable domain, completed using reference TRBV11-2 and TRBJ2-4, is EAGVAQSPRYKIIEKRQSVAFWCNPISGHATLYWYQQILGQGPKLLIQFQNNGVVDDSQLPKDRFSAERLKGVDSTLKIQPAKLEDSAVYLCASSLGILAKNIQYFGAGTRLSVL.

This clonotype was recorded a few times. This chain links TRBV7-2 with TRBJ2-5; D not certain. The CDR3 runs to 14 residues. CDR1 and CDR2 (germline): SGHTA, FQGNSA. V was trimmed by 4 bases and J by 7 bases, leaving 16 bases between them. The DNA for the CDR3 is TGTGCCAGCAGCTCCCGTGGTGGGCCCGTGACCCAGTACTTC. Its protein is CASSSRGGPVTQYF.

This clonotype was found a few times. In DNA form, the CDR3 reads TGTGCCAGCAGCGCCCCCGGGAGGGGGAACGAGCAGTTCTTC. This gives the protein CASSAPGRGNEQFF. The chain recombines TRBV9 with TRBJ2-1; TRBD2 agrees at 8 bases. J lost 10 bases, V lost 3 bases, and 9 bases had no gene match. CDR1 SGDLS and CDR2 YYNGEE come from the germline V gene. The CDR3 length is 14 residues.

This clonotype was picked up many times. The rearrangement uses TRBV18 and TRBJ1-1; the D gene is possibly TRBD1 (6 bases). The CDR3 sequence is 13 residues long. The V and J ends lost 3 bases and 1 base respectively, with 6 bases between them. The germline gives CDR1 KGHSH, CDR2 LQKENI. CDR3 region: CASSPRGNTEAFF. The CDR3 DNA is TGTGCCAGCTCACCCAGGGGGAACACTGAAGCTTTCTTT.

This clonotype was seen more than once but under ten times. This chain joins TRBV12-5 and TRBJ1-2; D unresolved. Germline V gives CDR1 LGHNT, CDR2 FRNRAP. This CDR3 comprises 16 residues. The V and J ends lost 1 base and 8 bases respectively, with 20 bases between them. CDR3: CASGLARIQTPRGYTF. The CDR3 DNA follows: TGTGCTAGTGGTTTGGCCAGGATACAGACCCCACGCGGCTACACCTTC.